The 12 T cell receptor beta chains below all came from one sample that was sequenced in a study of cytomegalovirus exposure and HLA in healthy donors. The PCR contained 60 Vbeta and 13 Jbeta primers. The assay was immunoSEQ multiplex PCR, and TCRdb's table has in-frame clones only and misses some. The profile shows approximately 100,000 clones, 75% of them singletons. Input material: PBMCs. The receptors here all came from a man between 50 and 59 years old in good health and CMV-seronegative.

The rearrangement joins TRBV28 to TRBJ2-1; 7 positions match TRBD1. Looked up from germline, CDR1 is MDHEN and CDR2 is SYDVKM. V lost 5 bases and J lost 12; bases outside the gene matches: 7. The CDR3 runs 12 residues. CDR3: CASSPTGWGQFF. In DNA, the CDR3 is TGTGCCAGCAGTCCGACAGGGTGGGGGCAGTTCTTC.

This chain joins TRBV7-2 and TRBJ1-6, with 9 bases fitting TRBD1. Germline V gene data show CDR1 as SGHTA and CDR2 as FQGNSA. The V and J ends lost 4 bases and 11 bases, in that order; junction bases with no gene match: 6. The CDR3 sequence is 14 residues long. CDR3 DNA sequence: TGTGCCAGCAGCTGGACAGGGGTGCGGGCACCCCTCCACTTT. Protein product: CASSWTGVRAPLHF.

The V gene is TRBV7-8, the J gene TRBJ1-4; a possible D gene is TRBD1 (6 bases). Trimming took off 5 bases at V and 4 bases at J, with 17 bases between the two ends. The germline gives CDR1 SGHVS, CDR2 FQNEAQ. The CDR3 covers 16 residues. CDR3 protein: CASSRVRGRFNEKLFF. The CDR3 nucleotides read TGTGCCAGCAGCCGGGTCAGGGGTCGTTTTAATGAAAAACTGTTTTTT.

The chain is built from TRBV7-9 and TRBJ1-5; D may be TRBD1 (5 bases). Germline assignment: CDR1 SEHNR and CDR2 FQNEAQ (reference sequence). This CDR3 comprises 15 residues. V was trimmed by 5 bases and J by 4 bases, leaving 15 bases between them. CDR3 sequence: CASSLAGTDNQPQHF. CDR3 sequence (DNA): TGTGCCAGCAGCCTCGCCGGGACTGATAATCAGCCCCAGCATTTT.

The rearrangement links TRBV5-1 to TRBJ1-3; D possibly corresponds to TRBD1 (5 bases). This CDR3 has 14 amino acids. Germline V CDR1 and CDR2: SGHRS, YFSETQ. The V end lost 7 bases, the J end lost 2 bases, and 13 bases lay between the germline ends. CDR3 amino acids: CASRLQGPGNTIYF. The DNA of the CDR3 is TGCGCCAGCCGGCTCCAGGGTCCTGGAAACACCATATATTTT.

A few counts support this clone. At one end the junction does not follow the germline gene, possibly because of a read error. The rearrangement uses TRBV9 and TRBJ2-6; tentatively, D is TRBD2 (6 bases). CDR3 length: 11 residues. Germline V gives CDR1 SGDLS, CDR2 YYNGEE. The CDR3 nucleotides are TGTGCCAGCAGCGTCAAACGGGGGACCTATTGG. It is translated as CASSVKRGTYW.

This rearrangement joins TRBV30 to TRBJ2-7, with D perhaps matching TRBD2 (6 bases). Trimming removed 3 bases at V and 6 bases at J, with 9 bases between. Germline V gives CDR1 GTSNPN, CDR2 SVGIG (reference sequence). The CDR3 length is 11 residues. CDR3 coding DNA: TGTGCCTGGAGGGGGGGTCTCGAGCAGTACTTC. This encodes CAWRGGLEQYF.

This chain links TRBV5-6 with TRBJ2-2; possibly TRBD1 for D (6 bases). V shed 0 bases and J shed 0 bases, with 12 bases lying between them. The germline V gene has CDR1 SGHDT and CDR2 YYEEEE. This CDR3 has 17 residues. Here the CDR3 DNA reads TGTGCCAGCAGCTTGGGGGGGCATACTCCGAACACCGGGGAGCTGTTTTTT. It codes for CASSLGGHTPNTGELFF.

The genes are TRBV2 and TRBJ2-7; possibly TRBD2 for D (6 bases). The CDR3 contains 12 residues. Trimming removed 4 bases at V and 4 bases at J, with 8 bases between. Germline assignment: CDR1 SNHLY and CDR2 FYNNEI. The CDR3 DNA follows: TGTGCCAGCAGTGGAGGGACTTACGAGCAGTACTTC. It translates to CASSGGTYEQYF. Complete variable domain (other parts from reference TRBV2 and TRBJ2-7): EPEVTQTPSHQVTQMGQEVILRCVPISNHLYFYWYRQILGQKVEFLVSFYNNEISEKSEIFDDQFSVERPDGSNFTLKIRSTKLEDSAMYFCASSGGTYEQYFGPGTRLTVT.

CDR3 nucleotide sequence: TGTGCTAGTGGTTCCGGGGGACTGAACACTGAAGCTTTCTTT. Encoded protein: CASGSGGLNTEAFF. The chain couples TRBV12-5 to TRBJ1-1; possibly TRBD1 for D (5 bases). V was shortened by 4 bases and J by 0 bases, with 9 bases between the two germline ends. From germline, CDR1 is LGHNT and CDR2 FRNRAP. The CDR3 has 14 amino acids.

V usage is TRBV7-3 and J usage is TRBJ2-2; D gene uncertain. This CDR3 has 12 residues. CDR1 SGHTA and CDR2 FQGTGA come from the germline V gene. V was pared by 4 bases and J by 5 bases, with 5 bases between. CDR3 DNA: TGTGCCAGCAGCTCGACAACCGGGGAGCTGTTTTTT. Its protein product is CASSSTTGELFF.

The chain uses TRBV30 and TRBJ1-3; 7 nucleotides align to TRBD1. With 3 bases clipped from V and 4 bases from J, the junction kept 9 bases outside the gene matches. Germline-derived CDR1 and CDR2 are GTSNPN and SVGIG (reference sequence). The CDR3 contains 15 residues. The CDR3 spells CAWRRQGLSGNTIYF. The DNA of the CDR3 is TGTGCCTGGAGACGACAGGGTTTATCCGGAAACACCATATATTTT.